Listed here are 32 T cell receptor beta chains from one sample, sequenced in a study of cytomegalovirus exposure and HLA in healthy donors. 60 Vbeta and 13 Jbeta primers were used in PCR. Clones were sequenced by immunoSEQ multiplex PCR, and TCRdb holds only the in-frame ones, with some missing. The sample has 18,000 or so clones, roughly 70% seen once. The source material was PBMCs. Receptors were obtained from a man younger than 30 in good health and CMV-seronegative.

The CDR3: CASSETVNTEAFF. The CDR3 bases are TGTGCCAGCAGTGAGACAGTGAACACTGAAGCTTTCTTT. V is TRBV6-5 and J is TRBJ1-1; D might be TRBD1 (5 bases). Germline loops: CDR1 MNHEY, CDR2 SVGAGI. The CDR3 is 13 amino acids. V was clipped by 5 bases and J by 0 bases, with 7 bases between them.

This chain joins TRBV30 and TRBJ2-2; 7 nucleotides align to TRBD1. Per germline, CDR1 GTSNPN and CDR2 SVGIG (reference sequence). V gave up 0 bases and J gave up 4 bases; unmatched junction bases: 5. This CDR3 comprises 15 residues. CDR3 sequence reads: CAWSVKDRLTGELFF. The CDR3 DNA follows: TGTGCCTGGAGTGTGAAGGACAGGCTCACCGGGGAGCTGTTTTTT.

The rearrangement uses TRBV30 and TRBJ1-1; no clear D gene. The germline V gene has CDR1 GTSNPN and CDR2 SVGIG (reference sequence). Trimming removed 4 bases from V and 1 base from J, with 7 bases in between. The CDR3 loop spans 12 amino acids. The CDR3 DNA follows: TGTGCCTGGAATTACAGGAACACTGAAGCTTTCTTT. It encodes CAWNYRNTEAFF.

This chain links TRBV30 with TRBJ1-5; D may be TRBD1 (5 bases). There are 12 residues in the CDR3. V lost 7 bases to trimming and J lost 2 bases, with 9 bases between them. In germline, CDR1 is GTSNPN, CDR2 SVGIG (reference sequence). For the CDR3, the DNA is TGTGCCTCCAAGACAGGCAATCAGCCCCAGCATTTT. Residues: CASKTGNQPQHF. Combining the CDR3 with reference TRBV30 and TRBJ1-5 gives the whole variable domain SQTIHQWPATLVQPVGSPLSLECTVEGTSNPNLYWYRQAAGRGLQLLFYSVGIGQISSEVPQNLSASRPQDRQFILSSKKLLLSDSGFYLCASKTGNQPQHFGDGTRLSIL.

The chain links TRBV30 to TRBJ1-2, with D tentatively TRBD1 (5 bases). CDR1 and CDR2 (germline): GTSNPN, SVGIG (reference sequence). CDR3 length: 13 residues. V was clipped by 2 bases and J by 2 bases, with 9 bases between them. The CDR3 region has the DNA TGTGCCTGGAGTTTGACAGAAAACTATGGCTACACCTTC. Its protein is CAWSLTENYGYTF.

The genes are TRBV10-3 and TRBJ1-5; D possibly corresponds to TRBD1 (5 bases). The CDR3 length is 13 residues. The ends were cut back, 2 bases at V and 10 bases at J, with 12 bases in the middle. Germline loops: CDR1 ENHRY, CDR2 SYGVKD. This chain's CDR3 is CAISEGRDTPQHF. CDR3 nucleotides: TGTGCCATCAGTGAGGGCAGGGATACTCCCCAGCATTTT.

The chain carries TRBV30 and TRBJ2-3; 12 nucleotides agree with TRBD2. Germline values: CDR1 GTSNPN, CDR2 SVGIG (reference sequence). V gave up 4 bases and J gave up 5 bases; unmatched junction bases: 4. The CDR3 covers 14 residues. The CDR3 DNA reads as TGTGCCTGGATGCTAGCGGGAGGGGAAGATACGCAGTATTTT. It is translated as CAWMLAGGEDTQYF.

The chain carries TRBV7-2 and TRBJ2-3, with TRBD2 identical over 11 bases. Germline values: CDR1 SGHTA, CDR2 FQGNSA. The CDR3 is 15 amino acids. V lost 7 bases, J lost 4 bases, and 7 bases stayed unmatched. This chain's CDR3 is CASNLLAGAADTQYF. The CDR3 region has the DNA TGTGCCAGCAACCTACTAGCGGGGGCGGCAGATACGCAGTATTTT.

The chain is built from TRBV7-2 and TRBJ1-6; a possible D gene is TRBD1 (5 bases). In germline, CDR1 is SGHTA, CDR2 FQGNSA. The CDR3 length is 14 residues. The germline V and J ends were trimmed by 1 base and 8 bases, with 9 bases remaining between them. The CDR3 loop reads CASSLDRNYSPLHF. The CDR3 bases are TGTGCCAGCAGCTTAGACAGGAATTATTCACCCCTCCACTTT.

The V gene is TRBV9, the J gene TRBJ2-7; 7 positions agree with TRBD1. This CDR3 is built from 11 residues. Germline CDR1 and CDR2: SGDLS and YYNGEE. The V and J ends lost 9 bases and 3 bases, in that order; junction bases with no gene match: 3. The CDR3 loop is CAIDRVYEQYF. The CDR3 coding sequence is TGTGCCATCGACAGGGTCTACGAGCAGTACTTC.

The chain uses TRBV10-2 and TRBJ1-5; D may be TRBD1 (5 bases). The CDR3 runs to 15 residues. Germline lookup yields CDR1 WSHSY and CDR2 SAAADI. V was cut by 6 bases and J by 1 base, with 13 bases left in between. For the CDR3, the DNA is TGCGCCAGCAGAGCTCGGGGGGGAAGCAATCAGCCCCAGCATTTT. This gives the protein CASRARGGSNQPQHF.

This clone was seen only a few times. The rearrangement uses TRBV6-1 and TRBJ2-2, with 8 positions matching TRBD2. Germline V gene data show CDR1 as MNHNS and CDR2 as SASEGT. CDR3 length: 17 amino acids. V was clipped by 4 bases and J by 4 bases; unmatched bases: 11. The CDR3 here is CASSGRERERGTGELFF. For the CDR3, the DNA is TGTGCCAGCAGTGGACGAGAGCGGGAGAGGGGCACCGGGGAGCTGTTTTTT.

V and J are TRBV7-3 and TRBJ2-2, with 7 nucleotides matching TRBD1. The CDR3 contains 15 residues. Germline-derived CDR1 and CDR2 are SGHTA and FQGTGA. Trimming at V came to 5 bases and at J to 4 bases, leaving 7 bases not matched to a gene. The CDR3 nucleotides read TGTGCCAGCAGCCTATTGGCAGGGGGCACCGGGGAGCTGTTTTTT. Protein product: CASSLLAGGTGELFF. Full variable domain (rest looked up from reference TRBV7-3 and TRBJ2-2): GAGVSQTPSNKVTEKGKYVELRCDPISGHTALYWYRQSLGQGPEFLIYFQGTGAADDSGLPNDRFFAVRPEGSVSTLKIQRTERGDSAVYLCASSLLAGGTGELFFGEGSRLTVL.

The V and J genes are TRBV30 and TRBJ1-4, with D maybe TRBD1 (5 bases). Germline values: CDR1 GTSNPN, CDR2 SVGIG (reference sequence). The CDR3 loop spans 15 amino acids. V gave up 3 bases and J gave up 8 bases, with 19 bases separating them. The CDR3 here is CAWRPGRNPREKLFF. CDR3 coding DNA: TGTGCCTGGAGGCCAGGGCGCAACCCGCGGGAAAAACTGTTTTTT.

The chain carries TRBV30 and TRBJ2-1; 12 bases fit TRBD2. The CDR3 length is 14 residues. V lost 2 bases, J lost 7 bases, and 3 bases stayed unmatched. CDR1 and CDR2 (germline): GTSNPN, SVGIG (reference sequence). CDR3 amino acids: CAWSFLAGGNEQFF. Written as DNA, the CDR3 is TGTGCCTGGAGTTTCCTAGCGGGGGGGAATGAGCAGTTCTTC.

The V gene is TRBV5-6, the J gene TRBJ1-2; TRBD1 aligns across 11 bases. Germline loops: CDR1 SGHDT, CDR2 YYEEEE. The CDR3 has 15 amino acids. After removal of 2 bases from V and 3 bases from J, the junction contained 3 bases not matched to a gene. CDR3 in DNA: TGTGCCAGCAGCTTCGTGGGACAGGGGGACTATGGCTACACCTTC. Its protein product is CASSFVGQGDYGYTF.

The CDR3 nucleotides read TGTGCCAGCAGTCCAGGGGAGAACACCGGGGAGCTGTTTTTT. It specifies CASSPGENTGELFF. This chain connects TRBV6-4 to TRBJ2-2, with D maybe TRBD1 (6 bases). V dropped 5 bases and J dropped 1 base, with 8 bases sitting between them. CDR3 length: 14 amino acids. CDR1 is MRHNA and CDR2 is SNTAGT in the germline V gene.

This chain connects TRBV30 to TRBJ2-1; 10 bases are shared with TRBD2. In germline, CDR1 is GTSNPN, CDR2 SVGIG (reference sequence). Trimming removed 6 bases from V and 8 bases from J; junction bases left unmatched: 10. This CDR3 contains 14 residues. As DNA, the CDR3 is TGTGCCTGTGAGGTAGCGGGAGGCGGCTATGAGCAGTTCTTC. It translates to CACEVAGGGYEQFF.

This clone was seen a handful of times. The rearrangement joins TRBV6-5 to TRBJ2-7; 9 bases line up with TRBD2. Per the germline V gene, CDR1 is MNHEY and CDR2 is SVGAGI. V lost 0 bases and J lost 2; bases outside the gene matches: 5. The CDR3 has 16 amino acids. The CDR3 is CASSYSIAGGTYEQYF. Here the CDR3 DNA reads TGTGCCAGCAGTTACTCGATTGCGGGGGGGACCTACGAGCAGTACTTC.

The V gene is TRBV29-1, the J gene TRBJ1-1; TRBD1 matches at 7 bases. The CDR3 is made up of 13 amino acids. Germline V lookup: CDR1 SQVTM, CDR2 ANQGSEA. With 6 bases clipped from V and 4 bases from J, the junction kept 8 bases outside the gene matches. The CDR3 loop is CSVPGTAVTEAFF. CDR3 DNA sequence: TGCAGCGTCCCCGGGACAGCAGTCACTGAAGCTTTCTTT.

The chain joins TRBV5-1 to TRBJ1-1; TRBD1 matches at 8 bases. V trimming: 3 bases; J trimming: 2 bases; junction bases outside the gene matches: 6. This CDR3 has 15 amino acids. The germline CDR1 and CDR2 sequences are SGHRS and YFSETQ. CDR3 residues: CASSSLDRVNTEAFF. CDR3 DNA sequence: TGCGCCAGCAGCTCCCTGGACAGGGTAAACACTGAAGCTTTCTTT.

The V gene is TRBV4-1, the J gene TRBJ2-7, with 7 bases fitting TRBD2. The J segment lost 5 bases and the V segment lost 0 bases, leaving 13 bases of the junction unmatched. Germline V gene data show CDR1 as MGHRA and CDR2 as YSYEKL. The CDR3 runs to 17 residues. The chain's CDR3 is CASSQDRRAGLLDEQYF. CDR3 sequence (DNA): TGCGCCAGCAGCCAAGATCGTCGAGCGGGACTACTCGACGAGCAGTACTTC.

The rearrangement links TRBV5-4 to TRBJ1-1; no firm D call. CDR1 and CDR2 from the germline V gene are SGHNT and YYREEE (reference sequence). Trimming left V 1 base short and J 0 bases short, with 4 bases between. This CDR3 region has 13 residues. CDR3 nucleotide sequence: TGTGCCAGCAGCTTGTCAGTGAACACTGAAGCTTTCTTT. Protein: CASSLSVNTEAFF.

This chain joins TRBV30 and TRBJ1-6; D perhaps matches TRBD1 (5 bases). This CDR3 region has 14 residues. V lost 6 bases and J lost 10, with 19 bases in between. Germline V gene data show CDR1 as GTSNPN and CDR2 as SVGIG (reference sequence). The CDR3 is CACDPTAIVSPLHF. CDR3 in DNA: TGTGCCTGTGATCCGACAGCTATCGTCTCACCCCTCCACTTT.

This clone came up a few times. The rearrangement joins TRBV30 to TRBJ2-7; perhaps TRBD2 as D (6 bases). The CDR3 runs 15 residues. CDR1 is GTSNPN, CDR2 SVGIG, per germline (reference sequence). V lost 4 bases, J lost 0 bases, and 16 bases lay in between. The CDR3: CAWKLRSSDSYEQYF. The CDR3 coding sequence is TGTGCCTGGAAACTTCGGTCTAGCGACTCCTACGAGCAGTACTTC.

The chain uses TRBV5-6 and TRBJ1-1; D is perhaps TRBD1 (6 bases). Trimming removed 1 base from V and 5 bases from J, with 9 bases in between. The germline V gene encodes CDR1 SGHDT and CDR2 YYEEEE. This CDR3 has 13 residues. This chain's CDR3 is CASSLTGRTEAFF. The CDR3 nucleotides are TGTGCCAGCAGCTTGACAGGGCGTACTGAAGCTTTCTTT.

This chain links TRBV25-1 with TRBJ2-5; TRBD2 matches 10 bases. The CDR3 totals 14 residues. With 6 bases clipped from V and 5 bases from J, the junction kept 6 bases outside the gene matches. Germline V CDR1 and CDR2: MGHDK, SYGVNS. The CDR3 loop is CASSRAGGVETQYF. The CDR3, as DNA: TGTGCCAGCAGCCGAGCGGGGGGGGTCGAGACCCAGTACTTC.

This chain connects TRBV12-5 to TRBJ1-2; TRBD1 matches at 7 bases. V was clipped by 6 bases and J by 4 bases; unmatched bases: 11. The CDR3 extends over 15 amino acids. Germline lookup yields CDR1 LGHNT and CDR2 FRNRAP. The CDR3 is CASGVNRGRSYGYTF. CDR3 in DNA: TGTGCTAGTGGCGTAAACAGGGGTAGGAGCTATGGCTACACCTTC. The whole variable domain, filled in from reference TRBV12-5 and TRBJ1-2, reads DARVTQTPRHKVTEMGQEVTMRCQPILGHNTVFWYRQTMMQGLELLAYFRNRAPLDDSGMPKDRFSAEMPDATLATLKIQPSEPRDSAVYFCASGVNRGRSYGYTFGSGTRLTVV.

This chain joins TRBV6-5 and TRBJ1-2, with 9 bases identical to TRBD1. From germline, CDR1 is MNHEY and CDR2 SVGAGI. This CDR3 contains 14 residues. The J segment lost 7 bases and the V segment lost 4 bases, leaving 7 bases of the junction unmatched. CDR3 sequence: CASSSWTGVAGYTF. DNA for the CDR3: TGTGCCAGCAGTTCATGGACAGGGGTTGCTGGCTACACCTTC.

The V call is TRBV9, the J call TRBJ2-1; perhaps TRBD2 as D (6 bases). V lost 1 base and J 9 bases, leaving 17 bases between the germline ends. The CDR3 length is 15 residues. The germline gives CDR1 SGDLS, CDR2 YYNGEE. CDR3 nucleotides: TGTGCCAGCAGCGTAAGTGGCCTGAGGGGAGGTGAGCAGTTCTTC. The encoded protein is CASSVSGLRGGEQFF.

The chain recombines TRBV6-5 with TRBJ2-5, with 7 bases that match TRBD1. Trimming cost V 6 bases and J 5 bases; bases outside gene matches: 9. CDR3 length: 14 residues. Germline CDR1 reads MNHEY; CDR2 reads SVGAGI. As DNA, the CDR3 is TGTGCCAGCAGGAGGACAGGTATTGGGGAGACCCAGTACTTC. It translates to CASRRTGIGETQYF.

The rearrangement uses TRBV30 and TRBJ2-1, with 10 bases identical to TRBD1. CDR3 length equals 14 residues. Germline V gene sequence: CDR1 GTSNPN, CDR2 SVGIG (reference sequence). After removal of 7 bases from V and 6 bases from J, the junction contained 9 bases not matched to a gene. The CDR3 spells CASEDRGTVNEQFF. The CDR3 nucleotides are TGTGCCTCCGAGGACAGGGGGACCGTCAATGAGCAGTTCTTC. Using reference TRBV30 and TRBJ2-1 for the parts outside the CDR3, the full variable domain is SQTIHQWPATLVQPVGSPLSLECTVEGTSNPNLYWYRQAAGRGLQLLFYSVGIGQISSEVPQNLSASRPQDRQFILSSKKLLLSDSGFYLCASEDRGTVNEQFFGPGTRLTVL.